The 29 T cell receptor beta chains listed next were all sequenced from one sample in a study of metastatic and nonmetastatic thyroid tumors. Thyroid surgery took place with no prior treatment in any patient. TCRdb re-processed the PCR reads through MiXCR. The data contain tens of thousands of clones, about 12% of them singletons. The sequencing input was blood. These receptors all stem from a male donor with papillary thyroid cancer or a benign thyroid nodule (not recorded which). Some clones in this sample may be carry-over from other donors' samples.

In its sample, this clone was seen many times. A clone one base away is much larger, so this may be a read error. This chain connects TRBV5-6 to TRBJ1-3, with TRBD1 identical over 8 bases. This CDR3 is built from 14 residues. Per the germline V gene, CDR1 is SGHDT and CDR2 is YYEEEE. The DNA for the CDR3 is TGTGCCAGCAGCGTGACAGGGGCAGGAAACGCCATATATTTT. Protein: CASSVTGAGNAIYF.

This clone turned up a few times. The chain combines TRBV6-1 with TRBJ1-2; no clear D. There are 15 residues in the CDR3. Germline CDR1 reads MNHNS; CDR2 reads SASEGT. Deletions cut 1 base from V and 0 bases from J, with 9 bases between. CDR3 coding DNA: TGTGCCAGCAGTGAAGGAGTAGGTACTAACTATGGCTACACCTTC. It encodes CASSEGVGTNYGYTF.

This clone ranks as medium-sized. The chain employs TRBV12-3 or TRBV12-4 and TRBJ1-1; D gene uncertain. The V gene lost 1 base and the J gene lost 1 base, with 1 base spanning the gap. This CDR3 contains 12 residues. CDR3 nucleotides: TGTGCCAGCAGTTTAGGGAACACTGAAGCTTTCTTT. Encoded protein: CASSLGNTEAFF.

The sample holds many counts of this clone. The chain combines TRBV6-6 with TRBJ1-5; a possible D gene is TRBD1 (6 bases). Per the germline V gene, CDR1 is MNHNY and CDR2 is SVGAGI (reference sequence). Trimming removed 0 bases at V and 0 bases at J, with 15 bases between. The CDR3 is 18 residues long. The CDR3 sequence is CASSYSSRGKYSNQPQHF. The DNA of the CDR3 is TGTGCCAGCAGTTACTCATCCAGGGGAAAGTATAGCAATCAGCCCCAGCATTTT.

The V and J genes are TRBV30 and TRBJ1-6; D remains ambiguous. V was cut by 3 bases and J by 0 bases, with 9 bases left in between. The CDR3 loop spans 15 amino acids. Germline V gene data show CDR1 as GTSNPN and CDR2 as SVGIG (reference sequence). CDR3 protein: CAWRTQSSYNSPLHF. CDR3 in DNA: TGTGCCTGGAGGACCCAAAGCTCCTATAATTCACCCCTCCACTTT.

Many counts were recorded for this clone. The limits of the CDR3 on the DNA are not certain, so only TCRdb's listed CDR3 is given. The V gene is TRBV19, the J gene TRBJ2-1; the table gives TRBD1 as D, unverified against the DNA. Inclusive of both ends, the CDR3 amounts to 15 amino acids. Germline loops: CDR1 LNHDA, CDR2 SQIVND (reference sequence). CDR3 amino acids: CASTSARIKGNEQFF.

The sample holds many counts of this clone. V gene TRBV6-4 combines with J gene TRBJ2-7; maybe TRBD2 (6 bases). Germline V gene sequence: CDR1 MRHNA, CDR2 SNTAGT. CDR3 length: 12 amino acids. Trimming left V 11 bases short and J 2 bases short, with 13 bases between. The CDR3, as DNA: TGTGCCGGAGGGGCAGAGACCTACGAGCAGTACTTC. It encodes CAGGAETYEQYF.

This clone has only a few counts. V and J are TRBV27 and TRBJ1-5; TRBD1 might be the D (6 bases). V was shortened by 7 bases and J by 1 base, with 14 bases between the two germline ends. From germline, CDR1 is MNHEY and CDR2 SMNVEV (reference sequence). CDR3 length: 15 residues. This CDR3 is CASKHEGGSNQPQHF. In nucleotides, the CDR3 is TGTGCCAGCAAGCATGAAGGGGGGAGCAATCAGCCCCAGCATTTT.

This clone is termed medium-sized. The genes are TRBV6-6 and TRBJ1-5; D is possibly TRBD1 (5 bases). V gave up 0 bases and J gave up 1 base, with 13 bases separating them. This CDR3 is 17 amino acids long. Germline-derived CDR1 and CDR2 are MNHNY and SVGAGI (reference sequence). CDR3 bases: TGTGCCAGCAGTTACTCCCAGGTGGGGGGAAGCAATCAGCCCCAGCATTTT. Residues: CASSYSQVGGSNQPQHF.

In its sample, this clone was seen many times. A much larger clone differs by one base, so this may be a read error. The CDR3 sequence: CASSYDAGANYGYTF. In DNA form, the CDR3 reads TGTGCCAGCAGTTACGACGCCGGAGCTAACTATGGCTACACCTTC. This sequence joins TRBV6-6 and TRBJ1-2; D gene ambiguous. Germline lookup yields CDR1 MNHNY and CDR2 SVGAGI (reference sequence). V was pared by 2 bases and J by 0 bases, with 10 bases between. The CDR3 covers 15 residues.

This clone qualifies as medium-sized. This rearrangement joins TRBV6-5 to TRBJ2-5; TRBD1 aligns across 8 bases. Germline V CDR1 and CDR2: MNHEY, SVGAGI. The CDR3 sequence is 18 residues long. Trimming cost V 2 bases and J 4 bases; bases outside gene matches: 15. This chain's CDR3 is CASSYGFLAGGGLETQYF. The DNA of the CDR3 is TGTGCCAGCAGTTACGGATTCCTGGCAGGGGGCGGGTTAGAGACCCAGTACTTC.

Ten or more counts support this clone. The V call is TRBV3-1, the J call TRBJ2-1, with 7 bases identical to TRBD2. The length of the CDR3 is 14 residues. The germline gives CDR1 LGHDT, CDR2 YNNKEL (reference sequence). The V gene end was trimmed by 3 bases and the J gene end by 2 bases; junction bases not matched to a gene: 1. CDR3 loop: CASSHGTTYNEQFF. The CDR3 DNA reads as TGTGCCAGCAGCCACGGGACTACCTACAATGAGCAGTTCTTC.

In its sample, this clone was seen a few times. The genes are TRBV6-2 or TRBV6-3 and TRBJ2-7; TRBD1 might be the D (5 bases). This CDR3 region has 17 residues. V was pared by 2 bases and J by 0 bases, with 17 bases between. Germline V CDR1 and CDR2: MNHEY, SVGEGT. CDR3 region: CASSYNPDTALSYEQYF. In nucleotides, the CDR3 is TGTGCCAGCAGTTACAACCCGGACACCGCTCTCTCCTACGAGCAGTACTTC.

V and J are TRBV7-9 and TRBJ2-7; D is possibly TRBD1 (6 bases). V was trimmed by 10 bases and J by 1 base, leaving 20 bases between them. Per the germline V gene, CDR1 is SEHNR and CDR2 is FQNEAQ (reference sequence). The CDR3 has 15 amino acids. CDR3 sequence (DNA): TGTGCCAACAGGCCTGCCGGGACAACGTCCTACGAGCAGTACTTC. Protein product: CANRPAGTTSYEQYF. The full variable domain, with the rest looked up from reference TRBV7-9 and TRBJ2-7, is DTGVSQNPRHKITKRGQNVTFRCDPISEHNRLYWYRQTLGQGPEFLTYFQNEAQLEKSRLLSDRFSAERPKGSFSTLEIQRTEQGDSAMYLCANRPAGTTSYEQYFGPGTRLTVT.

Ten or more counts support this clone. The J gene is TRBJ1-1, the V gene TRBV10-3; maybe TRBD1 (5 bases). V shed 0 bases and J shed 2 bases, with 10 bases lying between them. This CDR3 comprises 15 residues. Germline CDR1 ENHRY, CDR2 SYGVKD. CDR3 bases: TGTGCCATCAGTGAGTCCCCGGGGGGAAACACTGAAGCTTTCTTT. This sequence encodes CAISESPGGNTEAFF.

The sample holds a few counts of this clone. The chain joins TRBV4-2 to TRBJ2-2, with TRBD2 as a possible D gene (6 bases). V dropped 4 bases and J dropped 3 bases, with 18 bases sitting between them. Germline V gene data show CDR1 as LGHNA and CDR2 as YNFKEQ. The CDR3 contains 17 residues. The CDR3 DNA reads as TGTGCCAGCAGCCCCGACCCCCGGAGGGGCCACACCGGGGAGCTGTTTTTT. It encodes CASSPDPRRGHTGELFF.

This clone was seen repeatedly, ten times or more. J is TRBJ2-4 and V is TRBV3-1; D possibly corresponds to TRBD1 (6 bases). This CDR3 has 15 residues. The V gene's germline CDR1 is LGHDT and CDR2 YNNKEL (reference sequence). V was pared by 3 bases and J by 7 bases, with 16 bases between. CDR3 nucleotide sequence: TGTGCCAGCAGCCATCAGGCTCGGGACATCAACATTCAGTACTTC. The encoded protein is CASSHQARDINIQYF.

V is TRBV19 and J is TRBJ1-3; possible D gene TRBD1, 5 bases. This CDR3 spans 16 amino acids. Trimming left V 7 bases short and J 2 bases short, with 18 bases between. The germline V gene has CDR1 LNHDA and CDR2 SQIVND (reference sequence). The CDR3 DNA sequence: TGTGCCAGTATCAAAACGCCGACAGAAGCTGGAAACACCATATATTTT. Its protein product is CASIKTPTEAGNTIYF.

There are many counts of this clone. V and J are TRBV7-8 and TRBJ1-4, with TRBD1 matching over 7 bases. The CDR3 spans 15 residues. Germline V CDR1 and CDR2: SGHVS, FQNEAQ. V lost 1 base to trimming and J lost 7 bases; unmatched junction nucleotides: 6. CDR3 loop: CASSLVRGGGEKLFF. In DNA form, the CDR3 reads TGTGCCAGCAGCTTAGTTAGAGGGGGCGGTGAAAAACTGTTTTTT. Combining the CDR3 with reference TRBV7-8 and TRBJ1-4 gives the whole variable domain GAGVSQSPRYKVAKRGQDVALRCDPISGHVSLFWYQQALGQGPEFLTYFQNEAQLDKSGLPSDRFFAERPEGSVSTLKIQRTQQEDSAVYLCASSLVRGGGEKLFFGSGTQLSVL.

In this sample, this clone turned up many times. The gene calls are TRBV19 and TRBJ2-1; TRBD2 agrees at 13 bases. CDR1 and CDR2 (germline): LNHDA, SQIVND (reference sequence). J gave up 8 bases and V 9 bases, and 16 bases lay outside the gene matches. The CDR3 covers 17 residues. CDR3 amino acids: CASRQGSTSGRMHEQFF. Here the CDR3 DNA reads TGTGCCAGCAGACAGGGGTCGACTAGCGGGAGGATGCATGAGCAGTTCTTC.

There are many counts of this clone. A much larger clone differs from this one at a single base, so this may be a read error. The V and J genes are TRBV6-2 or TRBV6-3 and TRBJ2-2; D is possibly TRBD2 (6 bases). The CDR3 extends over 14 amino acids. Germline values: CDR1 MNHEY, CDR2 SVGEGT. The CDR3 coding sequence is TGTGCCAGCAGCCGATCACAAGGTTGGGGGGAGCTGTCTTTT. It codes for CASSRSQGWGELSF.

The CDR3 region has the DNA TGTGCCTGGAGTGGACAGGGAGGTGGCTACACCTTC. It yields the protein CAWSGQGGGYTF. The J gene is TRBJ1-2, the V gene TRBV30, with 7 bases aligning to TRBD1. Trimming took 1 base from V and 7 from J; bases not matched to a gene: 3. This CDR3 region has 12 residues. Germline V gene lookup returns CDR1 GTSNPN and CDR2 SVGIG (reference sequence).

V usage is TRBV20-1 and J usage is TRBJ2-7; the match to TRBD1 covers 7 bases. This CDR3 is 10 amino acids long. CDR1 is DFQATT and CDR2 is SNEGSKA in the germline V gene (reference sequence). V shed 3 bases and J 13 bases; nucleotides not matched to a gene: 6. CDR3 sequence (DNA): TGCAGTGCTAGGGACAGGAACCTATACTTC. Protein: CSARDRNLYF.

This clone was observed many times. Sequence at one end of the junction differs from germline and may be a read error. The chain uses TRBV20-1 and TRBJ2-1; tentative D call: TRBD2 (7 bases). CDR1 and CDR2 (germline): DFQATT, SNEGSKA (reference sequence). This CDR3 has 12 amino acids. The DNA for the CDR3 is TGCAGTGCTGGAGAGGGGGGGGCTGAGCAGTTCTTC. Its translation is CSAGEGGAEQFF.

V is TRBV5-1 and J is TRBJ1-2, with a possible D match to TRBD1 (6 bases). The CDR3 is made up of 13 amino acids. The germline V and J ends were trimmed by 4 bases and 5 bases, with 12 bases remaining between them. The germline CDR1 and CDR2 sequences are SGHRS and YFSETQ. CDR3 sequence: CASSRGTRYGYTF. The DNA of the CDR3 is TGCGCCAGCAGCCGTGGGACACGTTATGGCTACACCTTC.

This clone occurred many times. CDR3 amino acids: CASSEASLNQPQHF. The CDR3 DNA is TGCGCCAGCAGTGAGGCGTCCCTCAATCAGCCCCAGCATTTT. The chain combines TRBV10-2 with TRBJ1-5; D remains ambiguous. Trimming took off 2 bases at V and 3 bases at J, with 8 bases between the two ends. The CDR3 has 14 residues. Germline loops: CDR1 WSHSY, CDR2 SAAADI.

This clone came up many times. The V and J genes are TRBV6-1 and TRBJ1-1; D is uncertain. This CDR3 is 13 amino acids long. Per the germline V gene, CDR1 is MNHNS and CDR2 is SASEGT. V was clipped by 2 bases and J by 4 bases, with 8 bases between them. The CDR3 DNA reads as TGTGCCAGCAGTGAAAACCCCTCCACTGAAGCTTTCTTT. Translated, it gives CASSENPSTEAFF.

The chain employs TRBV7-2 and TRBJ2-5; 9 bases fit TRBD1. Per the germline V gene, CDR1 is SGHTA and CDR2 is FQGNSA. The CDR3 is made up of 16 amino acids. V was clipped by 5 bases and J by 1 base; unmatched bases: 8. CDR3 DNA sequence: TGTGCCAGCAGCACCCCGGACAGGGGCTTCCAAGAGACCCAGTACTTC. It yields the protein CASSTPDRGFQETQYF.

In nucleotides, the CDR3 is TGTGCCAGCAGTTTTCCGCCGGGACAGGGGGTCGGAGGTATCGACACCGGGGAGCTGTTTTTT. As protein: CASSFPPGQGVGGIDTGELFF. J is TRBJ2-2 and V is TRBV12-3 or TRBV12-4; 11 bases agree with TRBD1. CDR3 length equals 21 residues. J was trimmed by 3 bases and V by 3 bases; bases with no gene match: 18.